This T cell receptor (beta chain) was captured in a study of shared clonotypes between healthy human individuals. Overall study results and limits: Generally, naive subsets (rather than memory subsets) showed larger estimated richness.

Sorted subsets were amplified in replicate PCRs using around 0.2 ug DNA, about 30,000 T cell genomes. Some clones are missing from TCRdb's copy, which holds only in-frame ones; the method was immunoSEQ multiplex PCR. The table lists 2 million to 3 million clones, 90% to 95% of them singletons. The CDR3 is 15 residues long. Germline assignment: CDR1 LGHNA and CDR2 YSLEER. The V gene lost 0 bases and the J gene lost 1 base, with 8 bases spanning the gap. Points on this clone: The target antigen is unknown.

This chain joins TRBV4-3 and TRBJ2-3; D is undetermined. The sample taken for sequencing was naive CD4+ T cells from PBMCs. The subset denotes: CD45RA+ positively selected. The sequence was obtained from a man aged 18 to 35 in good health. Some clones in this sample may be carry-over from other donors' samples. The CDR3 protein is CASSQEHQGTDTQYF. The CDR3 nucleotides read TGCGCCAGCAGCCAAGAACATCAAGGCACAGATACGCAGTATTTT.